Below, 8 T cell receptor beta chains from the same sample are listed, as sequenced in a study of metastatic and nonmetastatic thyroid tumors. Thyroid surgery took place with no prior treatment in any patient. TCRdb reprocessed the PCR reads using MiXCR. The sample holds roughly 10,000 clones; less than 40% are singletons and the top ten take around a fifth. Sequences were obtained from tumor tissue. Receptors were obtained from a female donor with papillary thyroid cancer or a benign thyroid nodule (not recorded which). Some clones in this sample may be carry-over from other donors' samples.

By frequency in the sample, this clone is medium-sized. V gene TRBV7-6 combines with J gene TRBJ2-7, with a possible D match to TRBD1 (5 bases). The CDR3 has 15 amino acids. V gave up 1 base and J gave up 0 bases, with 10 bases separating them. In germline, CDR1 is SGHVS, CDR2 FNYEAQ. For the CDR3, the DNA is TGTGCCAGCAGCTTAGGACAGACGAGCTCCTACGAGCAGTACTTC. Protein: CASSLGQTSSYEQYF.

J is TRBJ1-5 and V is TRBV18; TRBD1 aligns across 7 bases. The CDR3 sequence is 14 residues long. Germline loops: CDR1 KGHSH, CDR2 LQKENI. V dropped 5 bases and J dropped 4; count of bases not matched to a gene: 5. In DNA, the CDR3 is TGTGCCAGCTCAGGGGGACAGAGTAATCAGCCCCAGCATTTT. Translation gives CASSGGQSNQPQHF. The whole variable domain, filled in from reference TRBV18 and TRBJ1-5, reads NAGVMQNPRHLVRRRGQEARLRCSPMKGHSHVYWYRQLPEEGLKFMVYLQKENIIDESGMPKERFSAEFPKEGPSILRIQQVVRGDSAAYFCASSGGQSNQPQHFGDGTRLSIL.

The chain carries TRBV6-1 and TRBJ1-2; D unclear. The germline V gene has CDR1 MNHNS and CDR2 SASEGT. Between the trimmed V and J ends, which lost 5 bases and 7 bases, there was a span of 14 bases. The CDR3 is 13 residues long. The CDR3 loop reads CASSRGSWGGYTF. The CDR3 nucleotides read TGTGCCAGCAGTCGGGGTTCTTGGGGTGGCTACACCTTC.

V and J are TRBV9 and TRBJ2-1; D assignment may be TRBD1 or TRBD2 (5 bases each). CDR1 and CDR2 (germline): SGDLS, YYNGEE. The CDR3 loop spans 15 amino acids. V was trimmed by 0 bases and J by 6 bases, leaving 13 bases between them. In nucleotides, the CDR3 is TGTGCCAGCAGCGTAGGGTGGGTTGGGGGCAATGAGCAGTTCTTC. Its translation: CASSVGWVGGNEQFF.

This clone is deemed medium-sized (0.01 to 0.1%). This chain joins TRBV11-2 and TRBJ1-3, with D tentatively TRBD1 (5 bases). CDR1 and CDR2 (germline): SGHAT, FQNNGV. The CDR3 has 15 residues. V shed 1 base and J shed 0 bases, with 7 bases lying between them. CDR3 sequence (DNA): TGTGCCAGCAGCTTAGGCAGGGCCTCTGGAAACACCATATATTTT. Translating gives CASSLGRASGNTIYF.

For the CDR3, the DNA is TGTGCCAGCAGCTTAGGACGGTATGGGGCCAACGTCCTGACTTTC. It translates to CASSLGRYGANVLTF. The rearrangement uses TRBV7-9 and TRBJ2-6, with D uncertain. Trimming removed 1 base from V and 3 bases from J, with 7 bases in between. The germline CDR1 and CDR2 sequences are SEHNR and FQNEAQ (reference sequence). The CDR3 is 15 amino acids.

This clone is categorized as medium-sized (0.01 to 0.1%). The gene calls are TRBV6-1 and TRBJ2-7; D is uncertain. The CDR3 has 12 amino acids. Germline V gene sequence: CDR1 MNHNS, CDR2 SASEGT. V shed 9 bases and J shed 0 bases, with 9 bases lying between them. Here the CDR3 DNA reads TGTGCCAGTGCAGCGAGCTCCTACGAGCAGTACTTC. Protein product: CASAASSYEQYF.

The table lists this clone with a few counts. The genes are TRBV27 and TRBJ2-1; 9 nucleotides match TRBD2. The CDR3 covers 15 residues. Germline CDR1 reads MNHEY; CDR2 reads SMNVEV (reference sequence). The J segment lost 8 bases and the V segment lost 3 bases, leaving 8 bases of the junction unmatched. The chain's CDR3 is CASSLREGPTYEQFF. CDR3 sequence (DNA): TGTGCCAGCAGTTTGCGGGAGGGCCCGACGTATGAGCAGTTCTTC.